These 29 T cell receptor beta chains share one sample of origin, sequenced in a study of cytomegalovirus exposure and HLA in healthy donors. This PCR relied on a set of 60 Vbeta primers and 13 Jbeta primers. Only in-frame clones appear in the TCRdb table, and some are missing; sequencing was by immunoSEQ multiplex PCR. The table has over 45,000 clones, around 81% seen once; the top ten hold 2% to 2.5%. The material sequenced was PBMCs. Source of these receptors: a boy between 5 and 17 years old in good health and CMV-seropositive.

The J gene is TRBJ1-2, the V gene TRBV2; D is undetermined. The CDR3 spans 13 residues. V was pared by 7 bases and J by 4 bases, with 13 bases between. Germline V gene lookup returns CDR1 SNHLY and CDR2 FYNNEI. CDR3 sequence (DNA): TGTGCCAGCACCCGACGGGAGCTCTATGGCTACACCTTC. This codes for CASTRRELYGYTF.

V is TRBV13 and J is TRBJ1-1; the D is unclear. Trimming stripped 4 bases from V and 0 bases from J, with 21 bases between. CDR3 size: 18 residues. Germline-derived CDR1 and CDR2 are PRHDT and FYEKMQ (reference sequence). CDR3 nucleotide sequence: TGTGCCAGCAGCTCCTCTGTTCTCCTCGGGTTTGTGAACACTGAAGCTTTCTTT. Its protein is CASSSSVLLGFVNTEAFF. Variable domain in full (rest from reference TRBV13 and TRBJ1-1): AAGVIQSPRHLIKEKRETATLKCYPIPRHDTVYWYQQGPGQDPQFLISFYEKMQSDKGSIPDRFSAQQFSDYHSELNMSSLELGDSALYFCASSSSVLLGFVNTEAFFGQGTRLTVV.

On this clone itself: One end of the junction is discordant with germline, which a read error may explain. The V call is TRBV7-9, the J call TRBJ2-4, with D possibly TRBD2 on 6 matching bases. In germline, CDR1 is SEHNR, CDR2 FQNEAQ (reference sequence). This CDR3 has 16 residues. The CDR3: CSSSFQTGTGKNIQYF. CDR3 nucleotide sequence: TGTTCCAGCAGCTTTCAAACCGGGACTGGAAAAAACATTCAGTACTTC.

The V gene is TRBV28, the J gene TRBJ2-3, with 9 bases that match TRBD2. The ends lost 5 bases at V and 1 base at J; junction bases unmatched: 4. The V gene's germline CDR1 is MDHEN and CDR2 SYDVKM. The length of the CDR3 is 15 residues. CDR3 region: CASSPIAGGTDTQYF. CDR3 sequence (DNA): TGTGCCAGCAGTCCTATAGCGGGGGGCACAGATACGCAGTATTTT.

V is TRBV29-1 and J is TRBJ1-2; D may be TRBD1 (5 bases). CDR1 SQVTM and CDR2 ANQGSEA come from the germline V gene. The length of the CDR3 is 12 residues. Deletions cut 6 bases from V and 5 bases from J, with 13 bases between. For the CDR3, the DNA is TGCAGCGTGGCTAAGACAGATTATGGCTACACCTTC. Protein product: CSVAKTDYGYTF.

This clone appeared a few times. The chain employs TRBV4-1 and TRBJ1-1; 11 positions match TRBD1. Germline V gene lookup returns CDR1 MGHRA and CDR2 YSYEKL. After removal of 4 bases from V and 6 bases from J, the junction contained 10 bases not matched to a gene. The CDR3 extends over 16 amino acids. In DNA form, the CDR3 reads TGCGCCAGCAGCCCCAGGGGGGACAGGGGGTGGGCTGAAGCTTTCTTT. The encoded protein is CASSPRGDRGWAEAFF.

The chain carries TRBV2 and TRBJ2-5; a weak D match, TRBD2 (5 bases). Germline CDR1 and CDR2: SNHLY and FYNNEI. This CDR3 contains 14 residues. With 2 bases removed from V and 5 bases from J, the gap between germline ends came to 12 bases. Here the CDR3 DNA reads TGTGCCAGCAGTGAAAGGTGGGAGCGCGAGACCCAGTACTTC. As protein: CASSERWERETQYF.

The chain couples TRBV5-8 to TRBJ2-1; 10 bases map to TRBD1. CDR1 and CDR2 from the germline V gene are SGHTS and YDEGEE. The trim removed 1 base at V and 3 bases at J, leaving 4 bases unmatched. The CDR3 contains 16 residues. The CDR3 coding sequence is TGTGCCAGCAGCTTGTGGGGACAGGGGTACTACAATGAGCAGTTCTTC. Its protein product is CASSLWGQGYYNEQFF.

The chain has TRBV6-6 and TRBJ2-7; 10 bases map to TRBD1. Trimming took 4 bases from V and 2 from J; bases not matched to a gene: 2. There are 14 residues in the CDR3. CDR1 is MNHNY, CDR2 SVGAGI, per germline (reference sequence). The CDR3 DNA is TGTGCCAGCAGTTGGGACAGGGGTCCCTACGAGCAGTACTTC. Protein product: CASSWDRGPYEQYF.

The chain employs TRBV10-2 and TRBJ1-4, with a weak D call TRBD1 (5 bases). The V end was cut by 6 bases, the J end by 10 bases, with 27 bases between. Germline lookup yields CDR1 WSHSY and CDR2 SAAADI. This CDR3 has 17 residues. In DNA form, the CDR3 reads TGCGCCAGCAGACAATCCCGAAGCAGGGAAAGTGGAGTAAAACTGTTTTTT. Translated: CASRQSRSRESGVKLFF.

The V gene is TRBV9, the J gene TRBJ2-2; 9 nucleotides line up with TRBD1. In germline, CDR1 is SGDLS, CDR2 YYNGEE. The CDR3 has 13 residues. V gave up 4 bases and J gave up 9 bases; unmatched junction bases: 4. The CDR3 region is CASSTTGGRELFF. CDR3 nucleotides: TGTGCCAGCAGCACCACAGGGGGCCGGGAGCTGTTTTTT. The full variable domain, completed using reference TRBV9 and TRBJ2-2, is DSGVTQTPKHLITATGQRVTLRCSPRSGDLSVYWYQQSLDQGLQFLIQYYNGEERAKGNILERFSAQQFPDLHSELNLSSLELGDSALYFCASSTTGGRELFFGEGSRLTVL.

V is TRBV5-1 and J is TRBJ1-2; 8 nucleotides align to TRBD1. V shed 4 bases, J shed 2 bases, and the junction held 7 bases outside the gene matches. Germline assignment: CDR1 SGHRS and CDR2 YFSETQ. The CDR3 contains 15 residues. This chain's CDR3 is CASSPGQVANYGYTF. The CDR3 DNA reads TGCGCCAGCAGCCCGGGACAGGTCGCGAACTATGGCTACACCTTC.

The sample holds one count of this clone. The genes are TRBV5-1 and TRBJ2-2; 7 nucleotides align to TRBD2. The CDR3 has 16 amino acids. The V segment lost 1 base and the J segment 7 bases; nucleotides outside the gene matches: 10. The germline V gene encodes CDR1 SGHRS and CDR2 YFSETQ. The CDR3 spells CASSLRRGSFVGELFF. CDR3 DNA sequence: TGCGCCAGCAGCTTGCGGCGGGGGAGTTTTGTCGGGGAGCTGTTTTTT.

The V gene is TRBV5-8, the J gene TRBJ1-2; D call uncertain. V was clipped by 0 bases and J by 4 bases, with 10 bases between them. Per the germline V gene, CDR1 is SGHTS and CDR2 is YDEGEE. The CDR3 contains 14 residues. DNA for the CDR3: TGTGCCAGCAGCTTGGCGGAGGGCTCCTATGGCTACACCTTC. Protein product: CASSLAEGSYGYTF.

The rearrangement links TRBV4-2 to TRBJ1-5, with D tentatively TRBD1 (6 bases). V lost 3 bases to trimming and J lost 7 bases, with 16 bases between them. The CDR3 is 15 residues long. Germline-derived CDR1 and CDR2 are LGHNA and YNFKEQ. Written as DNA, the CDR3 is TGTGCCAGCAGCCAGCCGGGACAAGGTAACCAGCCCCAGCATTTT. Amino acid sequence: CASSQPGQGNQPQHF.

The CDR3 DNA sequence: TGTGCCAGCAGCGTCGAAGGGGCGACAGGGTCCGGGAATGAGCAGTTCTTC. This codes for CASSVEGATGSGNEQFF. The chain uses TRBV9 and TRBJ2-1; 7 positions match TRBD1. CDR1 SGDLS and CDR2 YYNGEE come from the germline V gene. J was trimmed by 7 bases and V by 2 bases; bases with no gene match: 15. The CDR3 loop spans 17 amino acids.

The chain uses TRBV18 and TRBJ2-1; D perhaps matches TRBD1 (5 bases). This CDR3 spans 14 amino acids. With 7 bases removed from V and 3 bases from J, the gap between germline ends came to 13 bases. Germline loops: CDR1 KGHSH, CDR2 LQKENI. CDR3 coding DNA: TGTGCCAGCTGTACGAAGCAGGGCTACAATGAGCAGTTCTTC. As protein: CASCTKQGYNEQFF.

V gene TRBV2 combines with J gene TRBJ2-5, with 7 bases matching TRBD1. The CDR3 has 16 residues. J was trimmed by 3 bases and V by 1 base; bases with no gene match: 8. Germline V gene data show CDR1 as SNHLY and CDR2 as FYNNEI. The CDR3 nucleotides are TGTGCCAGCAGTGAAGGAGGGGGCCCTATGGAAGAGACCCAGTACTTC. Amino acid sequence: CASSEGGGPMEETQYF.

This rearrangement joins TRBV5-4 to TRBJ1-2; no clear D gene. This CDR3 region has 15 residues. Germline values: CDR1 SGHNT, CDR2 YYREEE (reference sequence). V was clipped by 0 bases and J by 5 bases, with 14 bases between them. This CDR3 is CASSLDLVHFYGYTF. In DNA, the CDR3 is TGTGCCAGCAGCTTGGATCTCGTGCACTTTTATGGCTACACCTTC.

The J gene is TRBJ1-1, the V gene TRBV19, with 7 bases that match TRBD1. The V gene end was trimmed by 4 bases and the J gene end by 1 base; junction bases not matched to a gene: 6. CDR1 LNHDA and CDR2 SQIVND come from the germline V gene (reference sequence). The CDR3 runs 15 residues. The CDR3 protein is CASSTDRQGNTEAFF. The CDR3 DNA follows: TGTGCCAGTAGTACGGACAGGCAGGGGAACACTGAAGCTTTCTTT.

This chain connects TRBV7-8 to TRBJ2-7, with 9 positions matching TRBD2. There are 16 residues in the CDR3. Per the germline V gene, CDR1 is SGHVS and CDR2 is FQNEAQ. The trim removed 4 bases at V and 2 bases at J, leaving 9 bases unmatched. For the CDR3, the DNA is TGTGCCAGCAGCTCCGAGACTAGCGGCTATACCTACGAGCAGTACTTC. This codes for CASSSETSGYTYEQYF.

The chain employs TRBV2 and TRBJ1-4; D gene unclear. Deletions cut 10 bases from V and 7 bases from J, with 10 bases between. Germline V gene sequence: CDR1 SNHLY, CDR2 FYNNEI. The CDR3 sequence is 11 residues long. CDR3 loop: CATLLSEKLFF. The CDR3 region has the DNA TGTGCCACCCTGCTGAGTGAAAAACTGTTTTTT.

This clone was counted a few times. The rearrangement links TRBV27 to TRBJ2-3; the match to TRBD2 covers 12 bases. Trimming cost V 2 bases and J 5 bases; bases outside gene matches: 8. Per the germline V gene, CDR1 is MNHEY and CDR2 is SMNVEV (reference sequence). CDR3 length equals 17 residues. The DNA for the CDR3 is TGTGCCAGCAGTTTAGTTGCTAGCGGGGGGGCCATAGATACGCAGTATTTT. It encodes CASSLVASGGAIDTQYF.

The table lists this clone with a few counts. The rearrangement uses TRBV11-1 and TRBJ2-3, with TRBD1 identical over 8 bases. CDR3 length equals 15 residues. The ends lost 6 bases at V and 4 bases at J; junction bases unmatched: 9. Germline V gives CDR1 SGHAT, CDR2 FQDESV (reference sequence). The CDR3 loop is CASSLIRGLADTQYF. CDR3 coding DNA: TGTGCCAGCAGTCTCATCAGGGGGCTTGCAGATACGCAGTATTTT.

This rearrangement joins TRBV4-1 to TRBJ1-2; no clear D. The CDR3 runs 15 residues. The germline CDR1 and CDR2 sequences are MGHRA and YSYEKL. The V gene lost 4 bases and the J gene lost 4 bases, with 16 bases spanning the gap. CDR3 sequence reads: CASSLGSEGGYGYTF. The CDR3 DNA sequence: TGCGCCAGCAGCCTGGGGTCTGAGGGCGGCTATGGCTACACCTTC.

The chain links TRBV11-1 to TRBJ2-5, with TRBD1 matching 7 bases. The J call may be in error: the DNA end matches TRBJ2-7 better. This CDR3 is 14 amino acids long. Germline CDR1 is SGHAT and CDR2 is FQDESV (reference sequence). CDR3 nucleotide sequence: TGTGCCAGCAGCGAAACTAACAGGGGCCACGAGCAGTACTTC. Its translation is CASSETNRGHEQYF.

The chain recombines TRBV5-1 with TRBJ2-2, with D maybe TRBD1 (5 bases). The CDR3 spans 14 residues. V lost 4 bases, J lost 4 bases, and 11 bases lay in between. From germline, CDR1 is SGHRS and CDR2 YFSETQ. The CDR3 DNA sequence: TGCGCCAGCAGCCACGGACATTCCACCGGGGAGCTGTTTTTT. Protein sequence: CASSHGHSTGELFF.

The rearrangement joins TRBV7-3 to TRBJ2-7; maybe TRBD1 (5 bases). The CDR3 totals 14 residues. Trimming shortened V by 8 bases and J by 5 bases, and 19 bases separated the two germline ends. Germline CDR1 SGHTA, CDR2 FQGTGA. The CDR3 sequence is CASAVGPDSNEQYF. In DNA form, the CDR3 reads TGTGCCAGCGCCGTGGGCCCAGACAGTAACGAGCAGTACTTC.

This chain connects TRBV7-9 to TRBJ2-1; the D is unclear. V shed 8 bases and J shed 5 bases, with 7 bases lying between them. This CDR3 region has 11 residues. Germline V gene data show CDR1 as SEHNR and CDR2 as FQNEAQ (reference sequence). The CDR3 coding sequence is TGTGCCAGCCAGCGTGACAATGAGCAGTTCTTC. Translation: CASQRDNEQFF.